Listed below are T cell receptor beta chains from one sample, sequenced in a study of T cell responses to AZD1222 COVID-19 vaccine. Assay used: immunoSEQ multiplex PCR; TCRdb lists only in-frame clones, some missing. The data show 85,000 to 100,000 clones, approximately 94% seen once. Sequenced material: peripheral blood, taken on day 0 of AZD1222 vaccination. The receptors here all came from an adult in good health. The CDR3 runs from the conserved cysteine through the conserved F or W. The order of the fields is clone size, D gene, V gene, J gene, CDR3 DNA, CDR3 protein. The D gene is left open where the match is weak. The size field is filled for only some rows; it gives once, few, many or a size class.

.	TRBD2	TRBV6-1	TRBJ2-2	TGTGCCAGCAGTGAAGCGCTTCGGGGTAGCGGGGGACGGCACACCGGGGAGCTGTTTTTT	CASSEALRGSGGRHTGELFF
.	.	TRBV5-4	TRBJ2-2	TGTGCCAGCAGCCTAAAAACAACAAACACCGGGGAGCTGTTTTTT	CASSLKTTNTGELFF
.	TRBD2	TRBV10-3	TRBJ2-1	TGTGCCATCAGGAACCCAGCGGGGGGGTTCTCCTACAATGAGCAGTTCTTC	CAIRNPAGGFSYNEQFF
.	.	TRBV2	TRBJ1-4	TGTGCCAGCAGTGTGACAGGCAATGAAAAACTGTTTTTT	CASSVTGNEKLFF
.	.	TRBV7-9	TRBJ2-3	TGTGCCAGCAGCTTAGTAGCGGACCCACGCACAGATACGCAGTATTTT	CASSLVADPRTDTQYF
.	.	TRBV25-1	TRBJ1-1	TGTGCCAGCAGCGCGACAGGAATGAACACTGAAGCTTTCTTT	CASSATGMNTEAFF
.	.	TRBV7-9	TRBJ1-5	TGTGCCAGCAGCTTAAAGCCCTTCCACGACACAGACCATCAGCCCCAGCATTTT	CASSLKPFHDTDHQPQHF
.	.	TRBV6-6	TRBJ1-6	TGTGCCAGCAGTTCCCAGGGCAGGGGAAACTCACCCCTCCACTTT	CASSSQGRGNSPLHF
.	.	TRBV5-4	TRBJ2-3	TGTGCCAGCAGCTTAATTAAGGGACGGAGCACAGATACGCAGTATTTT	CASSLIKGRSTDTQYF
.	.	TRBV2	TRBJ1-2	TGTGCCAGCTCGGGACGAGACTTTCTCTATGGCTACACCTTC	CASSGRDFLYGYTF
.	.	TRBV10-3	TRBJ1-2	TGTGCCGCGTGGGGCCAGGAGCCAAAAGCCCCCTATGGCTACACCTTC	CAAWGQEPKAPYGYTF
once	.	TRBV12-5	TRBJ1-2	TGTGCTAGTGGTAACCGGGACTTAAGCTATGGCTACACCTTC	CASGNRDLSYGYTF
once	.	TRBV5-1	TRBJ1-4	TGCGCCAGCAGCCCGCAGCCCCAGGGAACTAATGAAAAACTGTTTTTT	CASSPQPQGTNEKLFF
.	.	TRBV12-3/TRBV12-4	TRBJ1-1	TGTGCCAGCAGAAATTCGGGGGAAGCTTTCTTT	CASRNSGEAFF
.	.	TRBV28	TRBJ1-1	TGTGCCAGCAGTTTAGTGGCCACTGAAGCTTTCTTT	CASSLVATEAFF
once	TRBD2	TRBV5-1	TRBJ2-7	TGCGCCAGCAGCTTGGCAGCGGGGGGCTCCTACGAGCAGTACTTC	CASSLAAGGSYEQYF
.	TRBD2	TRBV27	TRBJ2-7	TGTGCCAGCAGTTTATCTAGCGGGGGATCACCCTACGAGCAGTACTTC	CASSLSSGGSPYEQYF
.	.	TRBV5-1	TRBJ2-7	TGCGCCAGCAGCGGATTCGCCTCGGGCCACGAGCAGTACTTC	CASSGFASGHEQYF
.	.	TRBV29-1	TRBJ1-5	TGCAGCGTTGCAGGGTATAGCAATCAGCCCCAGCATTTT	CSVAGYSNQPQHF
.	.	TRBV5-6	TRBJ2-5	TGTGCCAGCAGCTTGAACCAAGAGACCCAGTACTTC	CASSLNQETQYF
once	.	TRBV12-3/TRBV12-4	TRBJ1-1	TGTGCCAGCAGTTTTACAGGGACTGAAGCTTTCTTT	CASSFTGTEAFF
.	TRBD1	TRBV7-3	TRBJ2-1	TGTGCCAGCAGCCCATCGACAGGGTCGGTCTACAATGAGCAGTTCTTC	CASSPSTGSVYNEQFF
once	.	TRBV29-1	TRBJ1-1	TGCAGCGTTACCTCAAGTGGGCATAGCTCTGAAGCTTTCTTT	CSVTSSGHSSEAFF
.	TRBD1	TRBV5-6	TRBJ1-2	TGTGCCAGCAGCTTGGCAGGGGGCCAGAACTATGGCTACACCTTC	CASSLAGGQNYGYTF
.	TRBD1	TRBV10-3	TRBJ1-4	TGTGCCATCAGGCAGGGGGGAGAAGAAAAACTGTTTTTT	CAIRQGGEEKLFF
.	.	TRBV20-1	TRBJ1-2	TGCAGTGCTAGGCTACAGATTGGCTACACCTTC	CSARLQIGYTF
.	TRBD1	TRBV29-1	TRBJ2-3	TGCAGCGGGGAGGACAGGGGAGGTCCAGATACGCAGTATTTT	CSGEDRGGPDTQYF
.	TRBD1	TRBV12-5	TRBJ2-2	TGTGCTAGTGGTTTTACCCGGGACAGGGGGTCCGGGGAGCTGTTTTTT	CASGFTRDRGSGELFF
.	.	TRBV19	TRBJ2-7	TGTGCCAGTAGTATCTCCAGGGGAGCAGTCGAGCAGTACTTC	CASSISRGAVEQYF
.	TRBD1	TRBV5-8	TRBJ2-3	TGTGCCAGCAGCTTGGACAGGGGGCTGGGTGCTACGCAGTATTTT	CASSLDRGLGATQYF
.	.	TRBV27	TRBJ2-1	TGTGCCAGCAGAGAGGGCTCCTACAATGAGCAGTTCTTC	CASREGSYNEQFF
.	.	TRBV20-1	TRBJ2-3	TGCAGTGCTAGTAGGCCCTCCACCGATACGCAGTATTTT	CSASRPSTDTQYF
.	TRBD1	TRBV5-6	TRBJ2-2	TGTGCCAGCAGCATCAGGACAGGGGTAAACACCGGGGAGCTGTTTTTT	CASSIRTGVNTGELFF
.	.	TRBV25-1	TRBJ1-1	TGTGCCAGCAGTGAGAGGGGGGACCCTGAAGCTTTCTTT	CASSERGDPEAFF
.	TRBD2	TRBV5-8	TRBJ2-7	TGTGCCAGCAGCGTAGGGCGGCCGGGGGGCTACGAGCAGTACTTC	CASSVGRPGGYEQYF
.	TRBD1	TRBV2	TRBJ1-5	TGTGCCAGCAGTCGGGACAGGGGAAAAGGTCAGCCCCAGCATTTT	CASSRDRGKGQPQHF
once	.	TRBV19	TRBJ1-2	TGTGCCAGTAGTAGGCGCGGGGAAGGAGGCTACACCTTC	CASSRRGEGGYTF
.	.	TRBV7-9	TRBJ1-1	TGTGCCAGCAGCTTACGAGGGGAAGCTTTCTTT	CASSLRGEAFF
.	TRBD2	TRBV19	TRBJ2-1	TGTGCCAGTAGTATAGCTAGCGGGAGAAACAATGAGCAGTTCTTC	CASSIASGRNNEQFF
.	.	TRBV7-7	TRBJ2-7	TGTGCCAGCAGCTTAAAGGTAGGGTCCGAGCAGTACTTC	CASSLKVGSEQYF
.	.	TRBV13	TRBJ2-7	TGTGCCAGCAGCTTAAATATGGGGTCTTACGAGCAGTACTTC	CASSLNMGSYEQYF
.	.	TRBV7-8	TRBJ1-2	TGTGCCAGCAGCGAACAGGGATCCAACTATGGCTACACCTTC	CASSEQGSNYGYTF
.	.	TRBV5-1	TRBJ2-7	TGCGCCAGCTTCCCGGCGCCCTGGGGGTACGAGCAGTACTTC	CASFPAPWGYEQYF
.	.	TRBV3-1/TRBV3-2	TRBJ1-2	TGTGCCAGCAGCCCCCAGCAAGATTATGGCTACACCTTC	CASSPQQDYGYTF
.	TRBD2	TRBV4-1	TRBJ2-7	TGCGCCAGCAGCCACTCGGGGAGCGGGGGGACGCCATACGAGCAGTACTTC	CASSHSGSGGTPYEQYF
.	.	TRBV5-1	TRBJ2-2	TGCGCCAGCTCGCCAGGTCCCTCCCCGTACACCGGGGAGCTGTTTTTT	CASSPGPSPYTGELFF
.	TRBD1	TRBV19	TRBJ2-3	TGTGCCAGTAGTATATGGGGGACAGGGGTTGGCACAGATACGCAGTATTTT	CASSIWGTGVGTDTQYF